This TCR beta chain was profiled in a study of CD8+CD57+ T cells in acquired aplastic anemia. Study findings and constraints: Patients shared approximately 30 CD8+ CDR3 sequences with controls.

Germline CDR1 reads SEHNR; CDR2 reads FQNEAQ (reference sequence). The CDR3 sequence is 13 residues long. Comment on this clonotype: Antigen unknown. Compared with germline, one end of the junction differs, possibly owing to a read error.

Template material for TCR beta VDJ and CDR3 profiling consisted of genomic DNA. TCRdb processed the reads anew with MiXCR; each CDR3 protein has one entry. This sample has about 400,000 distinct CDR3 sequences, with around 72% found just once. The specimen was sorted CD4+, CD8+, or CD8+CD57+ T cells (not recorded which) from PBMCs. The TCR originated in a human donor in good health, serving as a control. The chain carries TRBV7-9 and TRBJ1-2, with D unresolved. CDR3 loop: CANRSRGRHGYPF. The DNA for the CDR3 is TGTGCCAACCGATCACGTGGGCGCCATGGCTACCCCTTC.